One sample yielded the 27 T cell receptor beta chains listed below, sequenced in a study of beta chain features in type 1 diabetes. Study-wide findings and caveats: Among patients with Type 1 diabetes, TCRB CDR3s were moderately but significantly shorter in every one of the four CD4+ subsets.

Their antigen targets remain unknown. The sequenced template was cDNA made from the entire isolated RNA. Sequencing was performed with immunoSEQ multiplex PCR; in TCRdb, only in-frame clones are kept and a portion is missing. The top ten clones hold about 0.7% of a sample with about 160,000 clones, around 9% of them seen once. Specimen: central memory CD4+ T cells from blood. The origin of the receptors is a woman aged 30 to 39 with type 1 diabetes.

The V call is TRBV19, the J call TRBJ1-1; the D is unclear. CDR1 and CDR2 from the germline V gene are LNHDA and SQIVND (reference sequence). Trimming pared 2 bases from V and 2 bases from J, leaving 9 bases between. This CDR3 is built from 14 residues. The CDR3 nucleotides read TGTGCCAGTAGTATAACCGGGGATAACACTGAAGCTTTCTTT. Protein sequence: CASSITGDNTEAFF.

This clone was observed a few times. This chain connects TRBV11-3 to TRBJ2-1; TRBD2 aligns across 7 bases. This CDR3 contains 14 residues. V lost 5 bases to trimming and J lost 8 bases; unmatched junction nucleotides: 9. The germline CDR1 and CDR2 sequences are SGHNT and YENEEA. DNA of the CDR3: TGTGCCAGCAGCCCCCGGACTAGTCTCGATGAGCAGTTCTTC. It encodes CASSPRTSLDEQFF.

This clone has just a few counts. This chain uses TRBV19 with TRBJ2-5; no definite D call. The germline CDR1 and CDR2 sequences are LNHDA and SQIVND (reference sequence). The V gene lost 2 bases and the J gene lost 6 bases, with 10 bases spanning the gap. The CDR3 sequence is 13 residues long. The CDR3 region is CASSIRDTQTQYF. In nucleotides, the CDR3 is TGTGCCAGTAGTATACGAGACACTCAGACCCAGTACTTC.

The table lists this clone with a few counts. The chain uses TRBV9 and TRBJ2-7; 8 bases fit TRBD2. This CDR3 has 14 amino acids. Germline CDR1 reads SGDLS; CDR2 reads YYNGEE. V was pared by 0 bases and J by 4 bases, with 3 bases of the junction left unmatched. The CDR3 loop reads CASSVAPSGYEQYF. CDR3 nucleotide sequence: TGTGCCAGCAGCGTAGCTCCTAGCGGGTACGAGCAGTACTTC.

This clone showed up just a few times. The rearrangement links TRBV2 to TRBJ2-7, with 7 nucleotides matching TRBD2. After removal of 7 bases from V and 5 bases from J, the junction contained 8 bases not matched to a gene. Germline V CDR1 and CDR2: SNHLY, FYNNEI. The length of the CDR3 is 13 residues. CDR3 DNA sequence: TGTGCCAGCAACGGGCGGGAGTTCCACGAGCAGTACTTC. Amino acids: CASNGREFHEQYF.

This clone was seen more than once but under ten times. The gene calls are TRBV29-1 and TRBJ2-3, with 8 bases that match TRBD2. The CDR3 is 14 amino acids. V dropped 4 bases and J dropped 4; count of bases not matched to a gene: 7. CDR1 and CDR2 from the germline V gene are SQVTM and ANQGSEA. CDR3 residues: CSVAASGLSDTQYF. CDR3 sequence (DNA): TGCAGCGTTGCTGCTAGCGGGCTGTCAGATACGCAGTATTTT.

The rearrangement links TRBV4-2 to TRBJ2-1, with 11 bases identical to TRBD2. The CDR3 sequence is 19 residues long. Germline CDR1 and CDR2: LGHNA and YNFKEQ. After removal of 0 bases from V and 8 bases from J, the junction contained 15 bases not matched to a gene. Here the CDR3 reads CASSQELAGGPGSLYEQFF. DNA for the CDR3: TGTGCCAGCAGCCAAGAGTTAGCGGGAGGGCCGGGGTCACTATATGAGCAGTTCTTC.

This chain uses TRBV9 with TRBJ2-2; weak D call: TRBD2 (5 bases). The length of the CDR3 is 15 residues. V lost 3 bases, J lost 9 bases, and 18 bases lay in between. The germline gives CDR1 SGDLS, CDR2 YYNGEE. This CDR3 is CASSGGGYDSRELFF. CDR3 sequence (DNA): TGTGCCAGCAGCGGAGGAGGATACGATAGCCGGGAGCTGTTTTTT.

The V and J genes are TRBV4-1 and TRBJ2-5; a possible D gene is TRBD2 (6 bases). This CDR3 has 16 residues. Germline CDR1 reads MGHRA; CDR2 reads YSYEKL. V lost 1 base to trimming and J lost 5 bases, with 17 bases between them. CDR3 residues: CASSQASGETSETQYF. CDR3 nucleotides: TGCGCCAGCAGCCAAGCCTCGGGAGAGACCTCGGAGACCCAGTACTTC.

V usage is TRBV27 and J usage is TRBJ2-1, with 12 bases identical to TRBD2. Germline lookup yields CDR1 MNHEY and CDR2 SMNVEV (reference sequence). The trim removed 3 bases at V and 1 base at J, leaving 4 bases unmatched. CDR3 size: 17 residues. CDR3 nucleotides: TGTGCCAGCAGTTTCCGAGGACTAGCGGGGTCCTACAATGAGCAGTTCTTC. Encoded protein: CASSFRGLAGSYNEQFF.

The chain recombines TRBV9 with TRBJ1-3, with D tentatively TRBD1 (5 bases). Trimming left V 0 bases short and J 4 bases short, with 11 bases between. There are 15 residues in the CDR3. CDR1 is SGDLS and CDR2 is YYNGEE in the germline V gene. The CDR3 DNA follows: TGTGCCAGCAGCGTAGAAGGGGTATCAGGAAACACCATATATTTT. Its translation is CASSVEGVSGNTIYF.

This clone has just a few counts. The chain joins TRBV28 to TRBJ2-3; D is perhaps TRBD1 (5 bases). Looked up from germline, CDR1 is MDHEN and CDR2 is SYDVKM. The V end was cut by 1 base, the J end by 1 base, with 9 bases between. The CDR3 has 15 amino acids. The CDR3 DNA reads TGTGCCAGCAGTTTATTTGGGGCAGGCACAGATACGCAGTATTTT. Encoded protein: CASSLFGAGTDTQYF.

This clone came up a few times. The chain joins TRBV5-1 to TRBJ2-7; no clear D gene. Between the trimmed V and J ends, which lost 7 bases and 1 base, there was a span of 15 bases. Germline lookup yields CDR1 SGHRS and CDR2 YFSETQ. The CDR3 spans 14 residues. CDR3 sequence: CASPPTRESYEQYF. CDR3 DNA sequence: TGCGCCAGCCCGCCTACCCGCGAATCCTACGAGCAGTACTTC.

The V call is TRBV5-1, the J call TRBJ1-2; D is uncertain. The V gene's germline CDR1 is SGHRS and CDR2 YFSETQ. Trimming removed 0 bases at V and 5 bases at J, with 11 bases between. This CDR3 region has 14 residues. CDR3 in amino acids: CASSLAGSMYGYTF. CDR3 in DNA: TGCGCCAGCAGCTTGGCCGGGAGTATGTATGGCTACACCTTC. The complete variable domain, with remaining parts taken from reference TRBV5-1 and TRBJ1-2, reads KAGVTQTPRYLIKTRGQQVTLSCSPISGHRSVSWYQQTPGQGLQFLFEYFSETQRNKGNFPGRFSGRQFSNSRSEMNVSTLELGDSALYLCASSLAGSMYGYTFGSGTRLTVV.

This clone appeared a few times. The chain couples TRBV18 to TRBJ2-1; 10 bases agree with TRBD2. The junction had 9 bases not matched to a gene; V was cut back by 3 bases and J by 1 base. The CDR3 runs to 18 residues. Germline V gene data show CDR1 as KGHSH and CDR2 as LQKENI. The CDR3, as DNA: TGTGCCAGCTCACCTCCGGGACTAGCGCTAGGATCCTACAATGAGCAGTTCTTC. Amino acid sequence: CASSPPGLALGSYNEQFF. Drawing the rest from reference TRBV18 and TRBJ2-1, the complete variable domain is NAGVMQNPRHLVRRRGQEARLRCSPMKGHSHVYWYRQLPEEGLKFMVYLQKENIIDESGMPKERFSAEFPKEGPSILRIQQVVRGDSAAYFCASSPPGLALGSYNEQFFGPGTRLTVL.

This clone showed up just a few times. The rearrangement links TRBV27 to TRBJ2-5; weak D call: TRBD2 (5 bases). Germline values: CDR1 MNHEY, CDR2 SMNVEV (reference sequence). Trimming shortened V by 2 bases and J by 1 base, and 8 bases separated the two germline ends. The CDR3 consists of 14 residues. The DNA of the CDR3 is TGTGCCAGCAGTTTACTTGGGAGCCAAGAGACCCAGTACTTC. It translates to CASSLLGSQETQYF.

This clone was detected only a few times. The V call is TRBV21-1, the J call TRBJ2-1; TRBD2 is taken as the D call from the table, unchecked against the DNA. TRBV21-1 is labeled a pseudogene. There are 14 residues in the CDR3. The CDR3 here is CTSSLNPGDNEQFF. The CDR3 DNA is TGTACCAGCAGCTTGAATCCCGGAGACAATGAGCAGTTCTTC.

The chain is built from TRBV19 and TRBJ1-5, with a possible D match to TRBD1 (6 bases). CDR1 and CDR2 from the germline V gene are LNHDA and SQIVND (reference sequence). V lost 3 bases to trimming and J lost 0 bases, with 9 bases between them. This CDR3 spans 15 amino acids. The CDR3 DNA follows: TGTGCCAGTAGTATGACAGGATATAGCAATCAGCCCCAGCATTTT. This encodes CASSMTGYSNQPQHF. Variable domain in full (rest from reference TRBV19 and TRBJ1-5): DGGITQSPKYLFRKEGQNVTLSCEQNLNHDAMYWYRQDPGQGLRLIYYSQIVNDFQKGDIAEGYSVSREKKESFPLTVTSAQKNPTAFYLCASSMTGYSNQPQHFGDGTRLSIL.

V is TRBV27 and J is TRBJ2-2, with D perhaps matching TRBD1 (6 bases). Trimming took 6 bases from V and 6 from J, leaving 14 bases between them. This CDR3 has 14 residues. Looked up from germline, CDR1 is MNHEY and CDR2 is SMNVEV (reference sequence). The CDR3 DNA reads as TGTGCCAGCAGGGATGGGACACTAGCCGGGGAGCTGTTTTTT. Its translation is CASRDGTLAGELFF.

This clone was counted only a few times. The rearrangement links TRBV7-2 to TRBJ2-1; 14 nucleotides match TRBD2. V dropped 2 bases and J dropped 10; count of bases not matched to a gene: 16. This CDR3 is 19 amino acids long. In germline, CDR1 is SGHTA, CDR2 FQGNSA. In DNA, the CDR3 is TGTGCCAGCAGCTTAATTAGTGGGACGACTAGCGGGAGGGAGAGCGAGCAGTTCTTC. Translating it yields CASSLISGTTSGRESEQFF.

This rearrangement joins TRBV7-9 to TRBJ2-6; no reliable D call. Germline-derived CDR1 and CDR2 are SEHNR and FQNEAQ (reference sequence). V was cut by 1 base and J by 0 bases, with 7 bases left in between. The CDR3 runs 16 residues. The CDR3 sequence is CASSLGQSSGANVLTF. The CDR3, as DNA: TGTGCCAGCAGCTTAGGGCAAAGCTCTGGGGCCAACGTCCTGACTTTC. The variable domain in full, with the rest retrieved from reference TRBV7-9 and TRBJ2-6, is DTGVSQNPRHKITKRGQNVTFRCDPISEHNRLYWYRQTLGQGPEFLTYFQNEAQLEKSRLLSDRFSAERPKGSFSTLEIQRTEQGDSAMYLCASSLGQSSGANVLTFGAGSRLTVL.

There are a few counts of this clone. The V and J genes are TRBV10-3 and TRBJ2-3, with D possibly TRBD2 on 6 matching bases. V lost 10 bases and J lost 4, with 18 bases in between. Per germline, CDR1 ENHRY and CDR2 SYGVKD. The CDR3 loop spans 14 amino acids. CDR3 nucleotide sequence: TGTGCCACGGCGGACGGATGGGGGGCAGATACGCAGTATTTT. It is translated as CATADGWGADTQYF.

This clone has at least ten counts. CDR3 loop: CASSVDRANEKLFF. CDR3 coding DNA: TGTGCCAGTAGTGTGGACAGAGCTAATGAAAAACTGTTTTTT. The chain couples TRBV19 to TRBJ1-4; D is perhaps TRBD1 (6 bases). The germline V and J ends were trimmed by 5 bases and 3 bases, with 10 bases remaining between them. Per germline, CDR1 LNHDA and CDR2 SQIVND (reference sequence). This CDR3 comprises 14 residues.

J is TRBJ2-1 and V is TRBV7-6; the match to TRBD2 covers 10 bases. Trimming removed 1 base from V and 10 bases from J; junction bases left unmatched: 7. This CDR3 is 15 amino acids long. Germline CDR1 is SGHVS and CDR2 is FNYEAQ. The CDR3 is CASSLDGTSASEQFF. In DNA, the CDR3 is TGTGCCAGCAGCTTAGATGGGACTAGCGCGTCAGAGCAGTTCTTC.

The chain couples TRBV14 to TRBJ2-7; D perhaps matches TRBD1 (6 bases). The CDR3 covers 16 residues. Trimming pared 6 bases from V and 2 bases from J, leaving 20 bases between. Per the germline V gene, CDR1 is SGHDN and CDR2 is FVKESK. The CDR3 is CASSRIRQAGTYEQYF. CDR3 sequence (DNA): TGTGCCAGCAGTCGAATACGACAGGCAGGGACCTACGAGCAGTACTTC.

A word on this clone: The sample carries other DNA sequences with the same CDR3. The V gene is TRBV2, the J gene TRBJ2-1, with D unclear. The V and J ends lost 8 bases and 0 bases respectively, with 11 bases between them. This CDR3 is 14 amino acids long. Per the germline V gene, CDR1 is SNHLY and CDR2 is FYNNEI. CDR3 DNA sequence: TGTGCCAGCTCCGATGGTAGCTCCTACAATGAGCAGTTCTTC. It yields the protein CASSDGSSYNEQFF.

The V and J genes are TRBV28 and TRBJ1-2, with 8 nucleotides matching TRBD1. Losses at the gene ends were 4 bases for V and 7 bases for J; bases not matched to a gene: 11. The CDR3 covers 15 residues. The germline V gene has CDR1 MDHEN and CDR2 SYDVKM. The DNA of the CDR3 is TGTGCCAGCAGTTCACCGGGACAGGATGGTGGTGGCTACACCTTC. The encoded protein is CASSSPGQDGGGYTF.